The 17 T cell receptor beta chains given below trace back to one sample, sequenced in a study of regulatory T cells in long-lasting Graves disease. Time point here: newly diagnosed GD, antithyroid drugs for less than 3 months. PBMC-derived RNA was used for the TCR library. Construction of the TCR beta libraries employed iRepertoire HTBI primers in conjunction with Arm-PCR of CDR3 regions. From the multiplex PCR reads, TCRdb called clonotypes with MiXCR, one entry per CDR3 protein. The sample records approximately 350,000 distinct CDR3 sequences, approximately 15% being singletons. Another study also made use of these data, one on T cells in Graves' hyperthyroidism and ophthalmopathy.

Specimen: peripheral blood mononuclear cells (PBMCs), collected at new diagnosis, from a patient treated with antithyroid drugs. These TCRs come from a man in his forties with Graves disease.

This clonotype was found many times. The chain is built from TRBV11-2 and TRBJ2-3; no firm D call. The CDR3 consists of 15 residues. The V end was cut by 2 bases, the J end by 2 bases, with 11 bases between. The germline V gene has CDR1 SGHAT and CDR2 FQNNGV. CDR3 DNA sequence: TGTGCCAGCAGCTTATTTCCACAATCCACAGATACGCAGTATTTT. Protein sequence: CASSLFPQSTDTQYF.

This clonotype has a count of ten or more. J is TRBJ2-7 and V is TRBV7-2, with 7 bases that match TRBD2. The CDR3 covers 18 residues. V lost 1 base and J lost 0; bases outside the gene matches: 12. CDR1 and CDR2 (germline): SGHTA, FQGNSA. The CDR3 sequence is CASSLVSTSEYRSYEQYF. CDR3 in DNA: TGTGCCAGCAGCTTAGTGTCCACTAGCGAATACCGCTCCTACGAGCAGTACTTC.

This clonotype has a count of ten or more. The chain recombines TRBV2 with TRBJ2-1; 10 bases line up with TRBD1. CDR3 length: 14 residues. CDR1 and CDR2 from the germline V gene are SNHLY and FYNNEI. V gave up 7 bases and J gave up 9 bases; unmatched junction bases: 9. Written as DNA, the CDR3 is TGTGCCAGCAAGCGGACAGGGGGTCGGGGTGAGCAGTTCTTC. Residues: CASKRTGGRGEQFF. Complete variable domain (other parts from reference TRBV2 and TRBJ2-1): EPEVTQTPSHQVTQMGQEVILRCVPISNHLYFYWYRQILGQKVEFLVSFYNNEISEKSEIFDDQFSVERPDGSNFTLKIRSTKLEDSAMYFCASKRTGGRGEQFFGPGTRLTVL.

Turning to this clonotype: A read error may be the cause here, since a much bigger clone is one base away. The genes are TRBV6-5 and TRBJ2-1, with TRBD2 matching 8 bases. The closer fit of TRBJ2-5 to the DNA end suggests the J call may be wrong. The CDR3 consists of 15 residues. Germline values: CDR1 MNHEY, CDR2 SVGAGI. The DNA of the CDR3 is TGTGCCAGCAGTAACTGGGTACGGGGGGGAGAGACCCAGTACTTC. It specifies CASSNWVRGGETQYF.

This clonotype was detected a few times. In DNA, the CDR3 is TGCGCCAGCAAGCACCCTATAACCTACGAGCAGTACTTC. Protein product: CASKHPITYEQYF. The J gene is TRBJ2-7, the V gene TRBV5-1; no clear D gene. The CDR3 sequence is 13 residues long. CDR1 SGHRS and CDR2 YFSETQ come from the germline V gene. Trimming removed 6 bases at V and 2 bases at J, with 12 bases between.

This clonotype was counted ten times or more. V usage is TRBV18 and J usage is TRBJ1-1; D is possibly TRBD1 (6 bases). CDR1 KGHSH and CDR2 LQKENI come from the germline V gene. Trimming cost V 6 bases and J 5 bases, with 13 bases left between them. This CDR3 has 13 residues. The CDR3 region has the DNA TGTGCCAGCTCCAACCGGGGGGCAACTGAAGCTTTCTTT. It codes for CASSNRGATEAFF. The complete variable domain, with remaining parts taken from reference TRBV18 and TRBJ1-1, reads NAGVMQNPRHLVRRRGQEARLRCSPMKGHSHVYWYRQLPEEGLKFMVYLQKENIIDESGMPKERFSAEFPKEGPSILRIQQVVRGDSAAYFCASSNRGATEAFFGQGTRLTVV.

As regards this clonotype: It may be a read error: a sequence one base away is much more abundant. This chain links TRBV3-1 with TRBJ2-3; 9 bases agree with TRBD2. The J call may be in error: the DNA end matches TRBJ2-7 better. This CDR3 has 13 amino acids. The germline gives CDR1 LGHDT, CDR2 YNNKEL (reference sequence). CDR3 region: CASSQTSGCEQYF. In DNA, the CDR3 is TGTGCCAGCAGCCAGACTAGCGGCTGCGAGCAGTACTTC.

The sample holds many counts of this clonotype. CDR3 region: CASSWGGGASYEQYF. In DNA, the CDR3 is TGTGCCAGCAGCTGGGGCGGGGGGGCCTCCTACGAGCAGTACTTC. The V call is TRBV7-9, the J call TRBJ2-7, with 9 nucleotides matching TRBD2. In germline, CDR1 is SEHNR, CDR2 FQNEAQ (reference sequence). Trimming cost V 4 bases and J 0 bases; bases outside gene matches: 4. The CDR3 consists of 15 residues.

This clonotype has a count of ten or more. The J gene is TRBJ2-3, the V gene TRBV28; D gene uncertain. Germline-derived CDR1 and CDR2 are MDHEN and SYDVKM. The CDR3 loop spans 15 amino acids. V was shortened by 4 bases and J by 5 bases, with 16 bases between the two germline ends. CDR3 residues: CASSSSGWRGDTQYF. Here the CDR3 DNA reads TGTGCCAGCAGTTCTTCCGGCTGGAGAGGAGATACGCAGTATTTT.

V usage is TRBV3-1 and J usage is TRBJ2-3, with D uncertain. The CDR3 runs to 15 residues. Germline V CDR1 and CDR2: LGHDT, YNNKEL (reference sequence). Trimming removed 1 base at V and 1 base at J, with 9 bases between. The DNA for the CDR3 is TGTGCCAGCAGCCAAGGAGGCAGTCGCACAGATACGCAGTATTTT. It specifies CASSQGGSRTDTQYF.

This clonotype showed up just once. The chain employs TRBV5-6 and TRBJ1-2; 7 bases are a match to TRBD1. This CDR3 has 14 residues. Germline trimming cut 0 bases from V and 8 bases from J; bases unmatched to any gene: 7. Per germline, CDR1 SGHDT and CDR2 YYEEEE. CDR3: CASSLGTDRRGYTF. The CDR3, as DNA: TGTGCCAGCAGCTTGGGAACGGACAGGCGGGGCTACACCTTC.

This clonotype occurred many times. CDR3 region: CASSRPSGDTEAFF. In DNA form, the CDR3 reads TGTGCCAGCTCACGACCGAGTGGGGACACTGAAGCTTTCTTT. This chain joins TRBV18 and TRBJ1-1; D call uncertain. Germline CDR1 and CDR2: KGHSH and LQKENI. Trimming stripped 4 bases from V and 3 bases from J, with 12 bases between. This CDR3 comprises 14 residues.

This clonotype was counted at least ten times. The CDR3 protein is CASGLAPSYEQYF. The CDR3 coding sequence is TGTGCTAGTGGTTTGGCTCCCTCCTACGAGCAGTACTTC. The chain links TRBV12-5 to TRBJ2-7, with D uncertain. Between the trimmed V and J ends, which lost 1 base and 0 bases, there was a span of 4 bases. Germline V lookup: CDR1 LGHNT, CDR2 FRNRAP. This CDR3 comprises 13 residues.

This clonotype was counted only a few times. The V and J genes are TRBV30 and TRBJ2-6; no clear D. Germline CDR1 GTSNPN, CDR2 SVGIG (reference sequence). The CDR3 has 15 residues. V was trimmed by 0 bases and J by 1 base, leaving 7 bases between them. DNA for the CDR3: TGTGCCTGGAGTGTAATAGTGTCTGGGGCCAACGTCCTGACTTTC. Translating gives CAWSVIVSGANVLTF.

On this clonotype: This may arise from a read error, as a much more abundant clone is one base away. CDR3 nucleotide sequence: TGTGCCAGCTGGGACAGGGTCAATGAGCAGTTCTTC. Translation: CASWDRVNEQFF. This sequence joins TRBV2 and TRBJ2-1; TRBD1 aligns across 9 bases. V shed 8 bases and J 6 bases; nucleotides not matched to a gene: 2. Germline assignment: CDR1 SNHLY and CDR2 FYNNEI. The CDR3 length is 12 residues.

V and J are TRBV28 and TRBJ2-1, with a tentative D call TRBD2 (5 bases). From germline, CDR1 is MDHEN and CDR2 SYDVKM. Trimming took 4 bases from V and 8 from J, leaving 18 bases between them. The CDR3 consists of 15 residues. The DNA for the CDR3 is TGTGCCAGCAGTTGGGCGGGCAGAAGGTTGGATGAGCAGTTCTTC. It codes for CASSWAGRRLDEQFF. Together with reference TRBV28 and TRBJ2-1, the CDR3 gives the full variable domain: DVKVTQSSRYLVKRTGEKVFLECVQDMDHENMFWYRQDPGLGLRLIYFSYDVKMKEKGDIPEGYSVSREKKERFSLILESASTNQTSMYLCASSWAGRRLDEQFFGPGTRLTVL.

At least ten counts were recorded for this clonotype. The chain has TRBV28 and TRBJ2-1, with 10 positions matching TRBD2. This CDR3 region has 16 residues. Looked up from germline, CDR1 is MDHEN and CDR2 is SYDVKM. V lost 5 bases and J lost 8; bases outside the gene matches: 12. The CDR3 region is CASSKTERGGVYEQFF. Written as DNA, the CDR3 is TGTGCCAGCAGTAAAACCGAGCGGGGGGGCGTCTATGAGCAGTTCTTC.